This is a list of T cell receptor beta chains from one sample in a study of CD8 T cells in ankylosing spondylitis. One entry per CDR3 protein results from TCRdb running MiXCR on the 5' RACE reads. The sample comprises 200,000 to 250,000 distinct CDR3 sequences, about 7.3% of which are singletons, and about 14% rests with the top ten. The material sequenced was blood, either unsorted or a sorted T cell fraction (not recorded which). Source of these receptors: a male donor with ankylosing spondylitis. Both conserved end residues are part of each CDR3. The D gene is left open where the match is weak. Only some rows state a clone size, as once, few, many or a class for expanded clones.

clone size,D gene,J gene,V gene,CDR3 DNA,CDR3 protein
many,-,TRBJ1-1,TRBV4-3,TGCGCCAGCAGCCCGTGGATGAACACTGAAGCTTTCTTC,CASSPWMNTEAFF
many,TRBD2,TRBJ2-7,TRBV2,TGTGCCAGCAGTTTCCTAGCGGGTACCTACGAGCAGTACTTC,CASSFLAGTYEQYF
many,TRBD1,TRBJ2-3,TRBV12-3/TRBV12-4,TGTGCCAGCAGTCTCCTAAACAGGGGATGGGATACGCAGTATTTT,CASSLLNRGWDTQYF
many,TRBD2,TRBJ2-7,TRBV27,TGTGCCAGCGGGGCTAGCGGCTCCTACGAGCAGTACTTC,CASGASGSYEQYF
few,-,TRBJ2-2,TRBV19,TGTGCCAGTAGTATAGGTGGGCCAAGGACCACCGGGGAGCTGTTTTTT,CASSIGGPRTTGELFF
many,-,TRBJ2-3,TRBV5-1,TGCGCCAGCAGCTTGCCTTCACTCACAGATACGCAGTATTTT,CASSLPSLTDTQYF
many,-,TRBJ2-1,TRBV6-5,TGTGCCAGCAGTTACTCGGAGAATTGGGCGAATGAGCAGTTCTTC,CASSYSENWANEQFF
-,TRBD2,TRBJ2-1,TRBV20-1,TGCAGTGCTTTAAAGCGGGACTCTTACAATGAGCAGTTCTTC,CSALKRDSYNEQFF
-,-,TRBJ2-1,TRBV20-1,TGCAGTGCTAGAGATTTGTACAATGAGCAGTTCTTC,CSARDLYNEQFF
few,TRBD1,TRBJ1-4,TRBV27,TGTGCCAGCAGGACACAGGGGAGTGTAGAAAAACTGTTTTTT,CASRTQGSVEKLFF
many,-,TRBJ2-7,TRBV11-1,TGTGCCAGCAGCTTAGGTCGGGGAACCTACGAGCAGTACTTC,CASSLGRGTYEQYF
many,TRBD1,TRBJ1-5,TRBV9,TGTGCCAGCAGTGCACAGGGGAATCAGCCCCAGCATTTT,CASSAQGNQPQHF
few,-,TRBJ1-1,TRBV27,TGTGCCAGCAGTTCTGGACCTATGAACACTGAAGCTTTCTTT,CASSSGPMNTEAFF
many,-,TRBJ2-1,TRBV5-1,TGCGCCAGCGGCTTAGGGGACGGCCTCTACAATGAGCAGTTCTTC,CASGLGDGLYNEQFF
many,-,TRBJ1-5,TRBV7-9,TGTGCCAGCAGCTCTGGGGGGAGGGATCAGCCCCAGCATTTT,CASSSGGRDQPQHF
many,-,TRBJ2-3,TRBV4-2,TGTGCCAGCAGCCAAGGGCCGGTAGGAGAATCCTTCACAGATACGCAGTATTTT,CASSQGPVGESFTDTQYF
many,-,TRBJ1-2,TRBV4-3,TGCGCCAGCAGCCAAGATGGTAGGGACCGACAAAACTATGGCTACACCTTC,CASSQDGRDRQNYGYTF
many,-,TRBJ2-1,TRBV14,TGTGCCAGCAGCCAAGCGAAGGTCCTGGGCAAGGCAAGCGAGTTCTTC,CASSQAKVLGKASEFF
many,-,TRBJ1-5,TRBV27,TGTGCCACAGGACAGTTTCACAATCAGCCCCAGCATTTT,CATGQFHNQPQHF
many,TRBD2,TRBJ2-7,TRBV30,TGTGCCTGGAACCCGGGACTAGAATCTACCGAGCAGTACTTC,CAWNPGLESTEQYF
-,-,TRBJ2-7,TRBV24-1,TGTGCCACCACGGTGGGCAGCTTC,CATTVGSF
few,TRBD2,TRBJ2-3,TRBV11-1,TGTGCCAGCAGCTCCCCCGGGACTAGCGGGAGGGCCGGGACAGATACGCAGTATTTT,CASSSPGTSGRAGTDTQYF
many,-,TRBJ1-4,TRBV7-9,TGTGCCAGCAGGTCCGGGTTCAATGAAAAACTGTTTTTT,CASRSGFNEKLFF
many,TRBD1,TRBJ1-2,TRBV30,TGTGCCTGGAGTAGGGTTATCGACAGGGTCGACTATGGCTACACCTTC,CAWSRVIDRVDYGYTF
many,TRBD2,TRBJ2-1,TRBV14,TGTGCCAGCAGCCAAGACGGGACTAACAATGAGCAGTTCTTC,CASSQDGTNNEQFF
many,-,TRBJ1-3,TRBV5-1,TGCGCCAGCGGAGGCGAGGATGGAAACACCATATATTTT,CASGGEDGNTIYF
few,-,TRBJ1-2,TRBV7-9,TGTGCCAGCAGCTCGCCAGAGAGGCCAGCTAACTATGGCTACACCTTC,CASSSPERPANYGYTF
many,TRBD1,TRBJ2-2,TRBV4-3,TGCGCCAGCAGCCGTAGGGACAGGACGACCGGGGAGCTGTTTTTT,CASSRRDRTTGELFF
few,TRBD2,TRBJ2-7,TRBV10-3,TGTGCCATCAGGCCTTCTGGGCGGGGGGACTACGAGCAGTACTTC,CAIRPSGRGDYEQYF
many,-,TRBJ1-5,TRBV13,TGTGCCAGCAGCTCTCAAGGAGCACCCCAGCATTTT,CASSSQGAPQHF
-,-,TRBJ2-1,TRBV6-5,TGTGCCAGCAGTTCCTCGGTAGGCTCCTACAATGAGCAGTTCTTC,CASSSSVGSYNEQFF
few,-,TRBJ2-1,TRBV7-9,TGTGCCAGCAGCACCCGACAAAAAACCAATGAGCAGTTCTTC,CASSTRQKTNEQFF
many,-,TRBJ2-1,TRBV25-1,TGTGCCAGCAGTGAACAAGGGGAGAATGAGCAGTTCTTC,CASSEQGENEQFF
many,TRBD1,TRBJ2-7,TRBV6-2/TRBV6-3,TGTGCCAGCAAAACCGGGACAGCCTCCTACGAGCAGTACTTC,CASKTGTASYEQYF
many,-,TRBJ1-6,TRBV5-1,TGCGCCAGCAGCGCGCCTATGGGCGGTTCACCCCTCCACTTT,CASSAPMGGSPLHF
-,-,TRBJ1-2,TRBV29-1,TGCAGCGTTGAAGGAGCCCCATATGGCTACACCTTC,CSVEGAPYGYTF
many,-,TRBJ1-1,TRBV10-3,TGTGCCATCAGGGAGACGGGGATGAACACTGAAGCTTTCTTT,CAIRETGMNTEAFF
-,TRBD1,TRBJ1-1,TRBV4-3,TGCGCCAGCAGCCACGGACAGGGGCTGGGCACTGAAGCTTTCTTT,CASSHGQGLGTEAFF
many,TRBD2,TRBJ2-5,TRBV7-8,TGTGCCAGCAGCTTAGTGGTGGGACTAGCGGGGGGACTCCAAGAGACCCAGTACTTC,CASSLVVGLAGGLQETQYF
few,TRBD1,TRBJ1-5,TRBV12-3/TRBV12-4,TGTGCCAGCAGTTTTGACAGGGTTCATAGCAATCAGCCCCAGCATTTT,CASSFDRVHSNQPQHF
many,-,TRBJ2-3,TRBV7-9,TGTGCCAGCAGCTTAGCGGCGAGCACAGATACGCAGTATTTT,CASSLAASTDTQYF
many,-,TRBJ1-3,TRBV5-5,TGTGCCAGCAGCTCCCGGGCAGGGACCGGAAACACCATATATTTT,CASSSRAGTGNTIYF
few,-,TRBJ2-1,TRBV7-9,TGTGCCAGCAGCTCCCCGGCGTACAGGGACTACAATGAGCAGTTCTTC,CASSSPAYRDYNEQFF
few,-,TRBJ2-5,TRBV6-1,TGTGCCAGCAGTGAATCCTCCGGAACCCAAGAGACCCAGTACTTC,CASSESSGTQETQYF
-,TRBD2,TRBJ2-1,TRBV7-2,TGTGCCAGCATGGGGACTAGCGGCCACAATGAGCAGTTCTTC,CASMGTSGHNEQFF
many,TRBD1,TRBJ2-1,TRBV6-5,TGTGCCAGCAGTGGGACAGGGGGCTTGTTCTTC,CASSGTGGLFF
many,TRBD1,TRBJ1-5,TRBV7-9,TGTGCCAGCAGCCCCCTCAGGGGGCCCAATCAGCCCCAGCATTTT,CASSPLRGPNQPQHF
many,TRBD2,TRBJ2-1,TRBV7-9,TGTGCCAGCAGCTTCTCTGGCGGGAGTGAGTTCTTC,CASSFSGGSEFF
many,-,TRBJ2-5,TRBV10-3,TGTGCCATCAGTGAAGGGGCGGAAGTCAAGGAGACCCAGTACTTC,CAISEGAEVKETQYF
many,-,TRBJ2-7,TRBV12-3/TRBV12-4,TGTGCCAGCAGTTTAGGGGACTCTCCCTACGAGCAGTACTTC,CASSLGDSPYEQYF
many,-,TRBJ1-2,TRBV28,TGTGCCAGCAGTTTATGGCAGGGGAACTATGGCTACACCTTC,CASSLWQGNYGYTF
many,-,TRBJ2-7,TRBV5-6,TGTGCCAGCAGCTTCGTCAGGAACGGCCCCACCTACGAGCAGTACTTC,CASSFVRNGPTYEQYF
many,-,TRBJ2-7,TRBV20-1,TGCAGTGCTAGAGTCGACGAGCAGTACTTC,CSARVDEQYF
few,TRBD1,TRBJ1-4,TRBV7-9,TGTGCCAGCAGCCCCGGGACAGGGGGAAGGGAAAAACTGTTTTTT,CASSPGTGGREKLFF